This paragraph reports one T cell receptor beta chain. Its antigen is still unknown. Germline V gene sequence: CDR1 SGHAT, CDR2 FQNNGV. V was cut by 3 bases and J by 0 bases, with 12 bases left in between. The CDR3 contains 16 residues. The data were obtained in a study of cytomegalovirus exposure and HLA in healthy donors. Study-wide results and caveats: Most CMV-associated TCR beta chains were later found to appear HLA-restricted. Common viral pathogens were later found to be apparently linked to several of the most significant clusters.

In the PCR, 60 Vbeta and 13 Jbeta primers were used. Clones were sequenced by immunoSEQ multiplex PCR, and TCRdb holds only the in-frame ones, with some missing. The sample contains about 150,000 clones, nearly 80% of which appear only once. This rearrangement joins TRBV11-2 to TRBJ1-3, with D uncertain. The sequence came from a young man in good health and CMV-seropositive. Sample: PBMCs. The DNA for the CDR3 is TGTGCCAGCAGCTTGTGGGGAGTAGACTCTGGAAACACCATATATTTT. Protein sequence: CASSLWGVDSGNTIYF.